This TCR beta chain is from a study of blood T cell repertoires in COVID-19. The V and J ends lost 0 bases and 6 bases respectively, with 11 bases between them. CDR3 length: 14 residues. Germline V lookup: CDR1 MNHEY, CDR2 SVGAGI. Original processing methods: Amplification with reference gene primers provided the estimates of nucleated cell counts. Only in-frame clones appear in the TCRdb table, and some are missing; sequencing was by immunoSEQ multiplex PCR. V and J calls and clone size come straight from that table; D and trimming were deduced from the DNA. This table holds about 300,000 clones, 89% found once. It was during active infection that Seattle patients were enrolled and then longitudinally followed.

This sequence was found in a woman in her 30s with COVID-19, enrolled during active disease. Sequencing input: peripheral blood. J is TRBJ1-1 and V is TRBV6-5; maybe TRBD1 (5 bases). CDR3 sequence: CASSYSRVFPEAFF. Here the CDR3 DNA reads TGTGCCAGCAGTTACTCCAGGGTTTTCCCTGAAGCTTTCTTT.